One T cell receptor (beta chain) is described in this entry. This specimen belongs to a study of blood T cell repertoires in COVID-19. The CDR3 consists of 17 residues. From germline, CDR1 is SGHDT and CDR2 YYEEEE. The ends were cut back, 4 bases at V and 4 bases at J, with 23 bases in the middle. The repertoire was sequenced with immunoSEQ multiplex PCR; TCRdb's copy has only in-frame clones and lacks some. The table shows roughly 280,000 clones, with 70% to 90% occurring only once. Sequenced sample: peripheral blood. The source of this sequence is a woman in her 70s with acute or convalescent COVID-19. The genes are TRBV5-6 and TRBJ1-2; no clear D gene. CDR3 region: CASSPKPGKYSGYGYTF. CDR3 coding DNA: TGTGCCAGCAGCCCAAAGCCCGGAAAGTACTCGGGCTATGGCTACACCTTC.